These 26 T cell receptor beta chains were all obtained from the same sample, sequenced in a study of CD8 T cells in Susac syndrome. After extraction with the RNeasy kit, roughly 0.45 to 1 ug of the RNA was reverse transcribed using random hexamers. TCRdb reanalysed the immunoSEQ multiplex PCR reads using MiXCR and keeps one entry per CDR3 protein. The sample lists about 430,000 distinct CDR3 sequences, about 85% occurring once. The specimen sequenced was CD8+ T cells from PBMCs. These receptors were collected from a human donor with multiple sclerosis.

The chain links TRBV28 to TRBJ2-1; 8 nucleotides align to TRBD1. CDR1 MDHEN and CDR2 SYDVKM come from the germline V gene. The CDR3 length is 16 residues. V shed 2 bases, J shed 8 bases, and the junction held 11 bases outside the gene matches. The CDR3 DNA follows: TGTGCCAGCAGTTTAATTCAGGGGGCGGTCTTGGATGAGCAGTTCTTC. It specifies CASSLIQGAVLDEQFF. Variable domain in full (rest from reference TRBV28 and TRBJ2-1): DVKVTQSSRYLVKRTGEKVFLECVQDMDHENMFWYRQDPGLGLRLIYFSYDVKMKEKGDIPEGYSVSREKKERFSLILESASTNQTSMYLCASSLIQGAVLDEQFFGPGTRLTVL.

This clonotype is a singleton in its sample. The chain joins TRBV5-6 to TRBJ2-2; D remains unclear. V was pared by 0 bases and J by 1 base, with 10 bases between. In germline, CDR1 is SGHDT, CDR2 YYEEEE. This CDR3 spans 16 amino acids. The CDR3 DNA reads TGTGCCAGCAGCTTGGCCGGGTCAGGGAACACCGGGGAGCTGTTTTTT. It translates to CASSLAGSGNTGELFF. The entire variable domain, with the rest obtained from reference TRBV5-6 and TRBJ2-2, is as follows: DAGVTQSPTHLIKTRGQQVTLRCSPKSGHDTVSWYQQALGQGPQFIFQYYEEEERQRGNFPDRFSGHQFPNYSSELNVNALLLGDSALYLCASSLAGSGNTGELFFGEGSRLTVL.

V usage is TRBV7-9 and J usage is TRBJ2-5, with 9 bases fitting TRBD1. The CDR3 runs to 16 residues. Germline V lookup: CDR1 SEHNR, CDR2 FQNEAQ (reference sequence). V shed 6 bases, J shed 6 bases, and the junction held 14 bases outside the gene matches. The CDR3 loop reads CASSHRQGELGKTQYF. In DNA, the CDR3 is TGTGCCAGCAGTCATCGACAGGGGGAGTTGGGAAAGACCCAGTACTTC.

The CDR3: CASSKTGFNEQFF. The CDR3 DNA reads as TGTGCCAGTAGTAAGACAGGGTTCAATGAGCAGTTCTTC. The chain joins TRBV19 to TRBJ2-1; TRBD1 matches at 7 bases. The CDR3 covers 13 residues. Per germline, CDR1 LNHDA and CDR2 SQIVND (reference sequence). The V gene end was trimmed by 4 bases and the J gene end by 6 bases; junction bases not matched to a gene: 3.

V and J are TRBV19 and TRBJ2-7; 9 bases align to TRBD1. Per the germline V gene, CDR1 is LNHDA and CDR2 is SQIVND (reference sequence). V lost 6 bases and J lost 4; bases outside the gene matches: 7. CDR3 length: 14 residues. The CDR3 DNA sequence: TGTGCCAGTAGCGCGACAGGGGGGTCGTACGAGCAGTACTTC. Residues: CASSATGGSYEQYF.

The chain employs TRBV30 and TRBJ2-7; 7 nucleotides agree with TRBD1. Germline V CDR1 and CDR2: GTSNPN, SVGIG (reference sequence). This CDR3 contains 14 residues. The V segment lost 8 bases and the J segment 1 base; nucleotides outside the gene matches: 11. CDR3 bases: TGTGCCGGGACAGCACCGGTTAGGTCCTACGAGCAGTACTTC. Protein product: CAGTAPVRSYEQYF.

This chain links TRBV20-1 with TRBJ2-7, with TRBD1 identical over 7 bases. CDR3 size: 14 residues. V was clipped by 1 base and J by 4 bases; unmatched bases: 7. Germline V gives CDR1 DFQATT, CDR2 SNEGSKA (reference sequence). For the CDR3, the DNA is TGCAGTGCTAGAGGAACAGGGGCCGCATACGAGCAGTACTTC. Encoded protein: CSARGTGAAYEQYF.

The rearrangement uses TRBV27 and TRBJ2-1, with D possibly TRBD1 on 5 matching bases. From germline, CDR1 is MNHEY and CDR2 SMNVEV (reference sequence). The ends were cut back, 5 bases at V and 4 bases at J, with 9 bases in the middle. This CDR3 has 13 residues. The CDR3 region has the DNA TGTGCCAGCAGTCGCCAGGGATACAATGAGCAGTTCTTC. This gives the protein CASSRQGYNEQFF.

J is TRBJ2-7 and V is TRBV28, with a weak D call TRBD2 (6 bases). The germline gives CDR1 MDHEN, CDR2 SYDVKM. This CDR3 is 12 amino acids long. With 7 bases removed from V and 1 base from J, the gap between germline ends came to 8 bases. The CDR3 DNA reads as TGTGCCAGCATCGGGGGATCCTACGAGCAGTACTTC. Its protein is CASIGGSYEQYF.

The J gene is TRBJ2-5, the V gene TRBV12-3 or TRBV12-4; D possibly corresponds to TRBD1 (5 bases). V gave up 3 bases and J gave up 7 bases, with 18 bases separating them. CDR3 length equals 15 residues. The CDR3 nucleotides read TGTGCCAGCAGTTTTTCCTCCTGGCCTCAGGGGACCCAGTACTTC. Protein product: CASSFSSWPQGTQYF.

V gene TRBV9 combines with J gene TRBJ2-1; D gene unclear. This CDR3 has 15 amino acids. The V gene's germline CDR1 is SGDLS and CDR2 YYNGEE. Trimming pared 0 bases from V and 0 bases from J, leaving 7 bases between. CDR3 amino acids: CASSVEGNSYNEQFF. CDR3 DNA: TGTGCCAGCAGCGTAGAAGGGAACTCCTACAATGAGCAGTTCTTC.

CDR3 amino acids: CSVEDPLLRTNEQFF. The CDR3 DNA is TGCAGCGTTGAAGATCCCCTACTTAGGACCAATGAGCAGTTCTTC. V usage is TRBV29-1 and J usage is TRBJ2-1; no firm D call. Germline CDR1 reads SQVTM; CDR2 reads ANQGSEA. This CDR3 is built from 15 residues. Deletions cut 0 bases from V and 6 bases from J, with 15 bases between.

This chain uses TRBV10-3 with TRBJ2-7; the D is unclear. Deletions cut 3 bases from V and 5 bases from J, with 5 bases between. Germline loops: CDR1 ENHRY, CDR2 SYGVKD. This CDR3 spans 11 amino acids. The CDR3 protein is CAISDGNEQYF. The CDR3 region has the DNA TGTGCCATCAGTGATGGGAACGAGCAGTACTTC.

The CDR3 DNA sequence: TGTGCCAGCAGTTTTTCCGCACTCAGACATGAAGGCGGTGGCACTGAAGCTTTCTTT. Protein sequence: CASSFSALRHEGGGTEAFF. The gene calls are TRBV6-5 and TRBJ1-1; D gene unclear. Germline assignment: CDR1 MNHEY and CDR2 SVGAGI. V was clipped by 4 bases and J by 4 bases, with 28 bases between them. The CDR3 is 19 residues long.

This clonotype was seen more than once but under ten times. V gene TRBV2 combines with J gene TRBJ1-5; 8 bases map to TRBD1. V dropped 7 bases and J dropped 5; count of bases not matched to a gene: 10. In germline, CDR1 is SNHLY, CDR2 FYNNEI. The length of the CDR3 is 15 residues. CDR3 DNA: TGTGCCAGCACCCGAGGTGGACAGGGATATCAGCCCCAGCATTTT. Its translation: CASTRGGQGYQPQHF. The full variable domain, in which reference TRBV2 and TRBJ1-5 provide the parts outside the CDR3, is EPEVTQTPSHQVTQMGQEVILRCVPISNHLYFYWYRQILGQKVEFLVSFYNNEISEKSEIFDDQFSVERPDGSNFTLKIRSTKLEDSAMYFCASTRGGQGYQPQHFGDGTRLSIL.

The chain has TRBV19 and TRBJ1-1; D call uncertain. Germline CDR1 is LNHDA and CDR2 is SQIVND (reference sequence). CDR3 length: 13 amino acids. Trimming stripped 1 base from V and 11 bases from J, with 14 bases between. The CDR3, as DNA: TGTGCCAGTAGTATAGGAGGAGAGGTTCGCGCTTTCTTT. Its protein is CASSIGGEVRAFF. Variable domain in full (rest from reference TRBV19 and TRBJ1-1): DGGITQSPKYLFRKEGQNVTLSCEQNLNHDAMYWYRQDPGQGLRLIYYSQIVNDFQKGDIAEGYSVSREKKESFPLTVTSAQKNPTAFYLCASSIGGEVRAFFGQGTRLTVV.

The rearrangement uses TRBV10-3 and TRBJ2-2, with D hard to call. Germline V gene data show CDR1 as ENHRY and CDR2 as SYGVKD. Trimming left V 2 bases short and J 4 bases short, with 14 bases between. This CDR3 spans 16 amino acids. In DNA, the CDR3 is TGTGCCATCAGTGAGGACAATCGACTGGCCACCGGGGAGCTGTTTTTT. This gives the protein CAISEDNRLATGELFF.

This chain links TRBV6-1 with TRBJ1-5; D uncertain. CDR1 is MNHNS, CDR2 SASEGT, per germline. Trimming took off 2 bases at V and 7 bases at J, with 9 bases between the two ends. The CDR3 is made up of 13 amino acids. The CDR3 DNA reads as TGTGCCAGCAGTGAAACCGAGACCCAGCCCCAGCATTTT. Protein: CASSETETQPQHF.

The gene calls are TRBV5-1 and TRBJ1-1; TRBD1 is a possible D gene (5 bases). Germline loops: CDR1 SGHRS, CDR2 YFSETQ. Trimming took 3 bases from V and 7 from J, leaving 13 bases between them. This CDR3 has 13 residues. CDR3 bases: TGCGCCAGCAGCTCCCTGGGAGGGGATGAAGCTTTCTTT. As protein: CASSSLGGDEAFF.

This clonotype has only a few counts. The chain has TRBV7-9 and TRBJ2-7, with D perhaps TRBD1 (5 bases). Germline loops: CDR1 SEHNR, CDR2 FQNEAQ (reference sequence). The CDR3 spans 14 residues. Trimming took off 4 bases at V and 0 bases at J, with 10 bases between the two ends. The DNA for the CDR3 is TGTGCCAGCAGCTCTACAGGAAGCTCCTACGAGCAGTACTTC. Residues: CASSSTGSSYEQYF.

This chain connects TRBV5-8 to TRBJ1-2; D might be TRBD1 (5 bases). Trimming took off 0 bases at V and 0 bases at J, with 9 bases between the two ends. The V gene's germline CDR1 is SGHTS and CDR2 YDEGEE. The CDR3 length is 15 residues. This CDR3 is CASSLDQGTNYGYTF. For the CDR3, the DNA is TGTGCCAGCAGCTTGGATCAGGGAACTAACTATGGCTACACCTTC.

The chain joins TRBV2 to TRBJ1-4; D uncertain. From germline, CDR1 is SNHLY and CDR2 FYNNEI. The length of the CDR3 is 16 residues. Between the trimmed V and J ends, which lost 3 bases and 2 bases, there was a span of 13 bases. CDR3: CASSDDPESTNEKLFF. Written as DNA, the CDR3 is TGTGCCAGCAGTGATGACCCAGAGTCCACTAATGAAAAACTGTTTTTT. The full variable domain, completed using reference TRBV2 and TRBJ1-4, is EPEVTQTPSHQVTQMGQEVILRCVPISNHLYFYWYRQILGQKVEFLVSFYNNEISEKSEIFDDQFSVERPDGSNFTLKIRSTKLEDSAMYFCASSDDPESTNEKLFFGSGTQLSVL.

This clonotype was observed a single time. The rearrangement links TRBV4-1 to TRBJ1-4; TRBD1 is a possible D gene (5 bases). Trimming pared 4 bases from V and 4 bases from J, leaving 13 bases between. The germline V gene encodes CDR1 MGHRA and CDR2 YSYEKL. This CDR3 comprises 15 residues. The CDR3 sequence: CASSPSRAFNEKLFF. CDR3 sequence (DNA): TGCGCCAGCAGCCCGAGCAGGGCATTTAATGAAAAACTGTTTTTT.

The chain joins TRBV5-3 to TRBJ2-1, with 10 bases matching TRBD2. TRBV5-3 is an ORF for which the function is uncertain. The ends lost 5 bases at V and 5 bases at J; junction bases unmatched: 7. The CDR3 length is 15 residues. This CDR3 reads CARSSSGSQDNEQFF. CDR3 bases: TGTGCCAGAAGTTCTAGCGGGAGTCAGGACAATGAGCAGTTCTTC.

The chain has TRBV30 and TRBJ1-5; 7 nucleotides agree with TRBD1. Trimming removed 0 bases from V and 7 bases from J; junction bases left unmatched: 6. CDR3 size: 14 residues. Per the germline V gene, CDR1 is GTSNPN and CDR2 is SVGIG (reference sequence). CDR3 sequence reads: CAWSVGRGKQPQHF. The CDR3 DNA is TGTGCCTGGAGTGTGGGCAGGGGGAAACAGCCCCAGCATTTT. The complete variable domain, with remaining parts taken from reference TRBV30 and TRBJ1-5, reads SQTIHQWPATLVQPVGSPLSLECTVEGTSNPNLYWYRQAAGRGLQLLFYSVGIGQISSEVPQNLSASRPQDRQFILSSKKLLLSDSGFYLCAWSVGRGKQPQHFGDGTRLSIL.

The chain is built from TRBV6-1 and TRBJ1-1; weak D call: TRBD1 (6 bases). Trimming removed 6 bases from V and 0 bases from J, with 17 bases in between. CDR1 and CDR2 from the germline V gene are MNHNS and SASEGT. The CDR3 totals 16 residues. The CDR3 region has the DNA TGTGCCAGCAGCGCCCTTATAGGGGGGCTGAACACTGAAGCTTTCTTT. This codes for CASSALIGGLNTEAFF.